These 18 T cell receptor beta chains share one sample of origin, sequenced in a study of cytotoxic CD8 clonotypes in ibrutinib-treated CLL. The data were produced by immunoSEQ multiplex PCR, yet TCRdb's version contains in-frame clones alone and is incomplete. The sample contains a few hundred thousand clones, around four fifths of which appear only once. Material: PBMCs, obtained before ibrutinib treatment. The receptors were sampled from a human donor with chronic lymphocytic leukemia.

In the case of this clone: Other DNA sequences in the same sample also yield this CDR3. This chain links TRBV13 with TRBJ2-7, with a possible D match to TRBD2 (5 bases). This CDR3 has 14 amino acids. Deletions cut 2 bases from V and 4 bases from J, with 12 bases between. The germline V gene encodes CDR1 PRHDT and CDR2 FYEKMQ (reference sequence). In nucleotides, the CDR3 is TGTGCCAGCAGCTTACGAGGGAGTCGGTACGAGCAGTACTTC. It encodes CASSLRGSRYEQYF.

The rearrangement links TRBV5-1 to TRBJ2-3; weak D call: TRBD2 (6 bases). Trimming removed 1 base at V and 2 bases at J, with 14 bases between. This CDR3 is 16 amino acids long. Germline CDR1 reads SGHRS; CDR2 reads YFSETQ. CDR3 protein: CASSLFGWEDTDTQYF. CDR3 DNA sequence: TGCGCCAGCAGCTTGTTCGGGTGGGAGGACACAGATACGCAGTATTTT.

The chain carries TRBV7-9 and TRBJ2-1; TRBD2 might be the D (5 bases). The CDR3 has 12 residues. The germline V gene has CDR1 SEHNR and CDR2 FQNEAQ (reference sequence). Between the trimmed V and J ends, which lost 5 bases and 9 bases, there was a span of 11 bases. DNA for the CDR3: TGTGCCAGCAGCGCCTTTCGGGGTGAGCAGTTCTTC. It encodes CASSAFRGEQFF. The full variable domain, in which reference TRBV7-9 and TRBJ2-1 provide the parts outside the CDR3, is DTGVSQNPRHKITKRGQNVTFRCDPISEHNRLYWYRQTLGQGPEFLTYFQNEAQLEKSRLLSDRFSAERPKGSFSTLEIQRTEQGDSAMYLCASSAFRGEQFFGPGTRLTVL.

The chain is built from TRBV2 and TRBJ2-7; D unresolved. CDR1 and CDR2 (germline): SNHLY, FYNNEI. CDR3 length: 13 residues. Trimming removed 8 bases from V and 2 bases from J, with 13 bases in between. This chain's CDR3 is CASQTDGTYEQYF. The CDR3 region has the DNA TGTGCCAGCCAGACCGACGGAACCTACGAGCAGTACTTC.

The chain recombines TRBV7-8 with TRBJ2-1; tentative D call: TRBD2 (5 bases). This CDR3 region has 15 residues. V was cut by 6 bases and J by 7 bases, with 19 bases left in between. Germline lookup yields CDR1 SGHVS and CDR2 FQNEAQ. CDR3 nucleotides: TGTGCCAGCAGGGCCGTCTTAGGTTCGGGAAATGAGCAGTTCTTC. Its protein is CASRAVLGSGNEQFF.

The gene calls are TRBV29-1 and TRBJ2-3; D unclear. This CDR3 is 13 amino acids long. Looked up from germline, CDR1 is SQVTM and CDR2 is ANQGSEA. Deletions cut 4 bases from V and 4 bases from J, with 12 bases between. The CDR3 DNA reads TGCAGCGTTGCAAGGAGTTGGGCAGATACGCAGTATTTT. Translated: CSVARSWADTQYF.

The chain uses TRBV11-2 and TRBJ2-5; no reliable D call. Trimming removed 5 bases from V and 7 bases from J, with 11 bases in between. This CDR3 is 12 amino acids long. CDR1 and CDR2 from the germline V gene are SGHAT and FQNNGV. The CDR3 spells CASSRPLGTQYF. The CDR3 DNA reads TGTGCCAGCAGCCGCCCCCTAGGGACCCAGTACTTC.

In its sample, this clone was seen a few times. The chain has TRBV2 and TRBJ2-7; D may be TRBD2 (6 bases). The length of the CDR3 is 14 residues. The germline CDR1 and CDR2 sequences are SNHLY and FYNNEI. The V gene lost 5 bases and the J gene lost 0 bases, with 11 bases spanning the gap. Written as DNA, the CDR3 is TGTGCCAGCAGTCCTAGCGCATACTCCTACGAGCAGTACTTC. Translating gives CASSPSAYSYEQYF.

The chain combines TRBV5-4 with TRBJ2-7, with 11 nucleotides matching TRBD2. V was pared by 4 bases and J by 3 bases, with 6 bases of the junction left unmatched. This CDR3 spans 15 amino acids. CDR1 is SGHNT and CDR2 is YYREEE in the germline V gene (reference sequence). The CDR3 DNA sequence: TGTGCCAGCAGCCCGGGACTAGCGGATCTCTACGAGCAGTACTTC. It translates to CASSPGLADLYEQYF.

This chain joins TRBV30 and TRBJ2-3; TRBD2 matches at 7 bases. Germline assignment: CDR1 GTSNPN and CDR2 SVGIG (reference sequence). The CDR3 is 14 residues long. V dropped 2 bases and J dropped 4; count of bases not matched to a gene: 6. The CDR3 nucleotides are TGTGCCTGGAGTATCGGGACTACCCCAGATACGCAGTATTTT. Amino acids: CAWSIGTTPDTQYF.

V gene TRBV18 combines with J gene TRBJ2-1; 8 bases are a match to TRBD2. Looked up from germline, CDR1 is KGHSH and CDR2 is LQKENI. V was clipped by 1 base and J by 1 base; unmatched bases: 9. There are 18 residues in the CDR3. For the CDR3, the DNA is TGTGCCAGCTCACCACAGGCAGCGGGAGTAGTATCCTACAATGAGCAGTTCTTC. Its translation: CASSPQAAGVVSYNEQFF.

This clone showed up just a few times. The chain recombines TRBV18 with TRBJ1-2, with 7 nucleotides matching TRBD1. The CDR3 spans 14 residues. V lost 3 bases to trimming and J lost 8 bases; unmatched junction nucleotides: 9. CDR1 and CDR2 (germline): KGHSH, LQKENI. DNA for the CDR3: TGTGCCAGCTCACCCTTCGACAGGGTAGGCGGCTACACCTTC. Encoded protein: CASSPFDRVGGYTF. The full variable domain, rest sourced from reference TRBV18 and TRBJ1-2, is NAGVMQNPRHLVRRRGQEARLRCSPMKGHSHVYWYRQLPEEGLKFMVYLQKENIIDESGMPKERFSAEFPKEGPSILRIQQVVRGDSAAYFCASSPFDRVGGYTFGSGTRLTVV.

Notes on this clone: The sample carries other DNA sequences with the same CDR3. The chain combines TRBV6-5 with TRBJ2-7, with 14 bases that match TRBD2. After removal of 2 bases from V and 4 bases from J, the junction contained 1 base not matched to a gene. The germline V gene has CDR1 MNHEY and CDR2 SVGAGI. CDR3 length: 15 amino acids. CDR3 DNA: TGTGCCAGCAGTTACGGGACTAGCGGGAGTTACGAGCAGTACTTC. Protein: CASSYGTSGSYEQYF.

This chain connects TRBV30 to TRBJ2-1; possible D gene TRBD2, 6 bases. Trimming shortened V by 4 bases and J by 4 bases, and 11 bases separated the two germline ends. The germline gives CDR1 GTSNPN, CDR2 SVGIG (reference sequence). The CDR3 spans 13 residues. In nucleotides, the CDR3 is TGTGCCTGGATACCAGGGACTTACAATGAGCAGTTCTTC. Its protein product is CAWIPGTYNEQFF.

The CDR3 bases are TGTGCCAGCAGCTTGACAGGGGGCGCAGCCGGGGCCAACGTCCTGACTTTC. This encodes CASSLTGGAAGANVLTF. This sequence joins TRBV5-5 and TRBJ2-6; TRBD1 matches at 9 bases. This CDR3 spans 17 amino acids. The junction had 6 bases not matched to a gene; V was cut back by 1 base and J by 4 bases. Germline V gene lookup returns CDR1 SGHKS and CDR2 YYEKEE (reference sequence).

The rearrangement uses TRBV19 and TRBJ2-5, with 13 bases fitting TRBD2. After removal of 4 bases from V and 1 base from J, the junction contained 3 bases not matched to a gene. The germline gives CDR1 LNHDA, CDR2 SQIVND (reference sequence). The CDR3 is made up of 16 amino acids. The DNA of the CDR3 is TGTGCCAGTAGTAGGGGACTAGCGGGACTCCAAGAGACCCAGTACTTC. Amino acid sequence: CASSRGLAGLQETQYF.

The chain employs TRBV5-6 and TRBJ1-2; possibly TRBD1 for D (6 bases). The CDR3 sequence is 12 residues long. V was pared by 9 bases and J by 1 base, with 10 bases between. Germline CDR1 is SGHDT and CDR2 is YYEEEE. CDR3 sequence reads: CATGQNNYGYTF. The CDR3 region has the DNA TGTGCCACCGGACAGAATAACTATGGCTACACCTTC.

A single count supports this clone. The CDR3 loop is CASSLTTGLPNTEAFF. CDR3 sequence (DNA): TGCGCCAGCAGCTTGACCACAGGTCTCCCGAACACTGAAGCTTTCTTT. The chain carries TRBV5-1 and TRBJ1-1; possible D gene TRBD1, 5 bases. V was pared by 1 base and J by 1 base, with 14 bases between. The CDR3 has 16 residues. CDR1 and CDR2 from the germline V gene are SGHRS and YFSETQ. Combining the CDR3 with reference TRBV5-1 and TRBJ1-1 gives the whole variable domain KAGVTQTPRYLIKTRGQQVTLSCSPISGHRSVSWYQQTPGQGLQFLFEYFSETQRNKGNFPGRFSGRQFSNSRSEMNVSTLELGDSALYLCASSLTTGLPNTEAFFGQGTRLTVV.